This T cell receptor (beta chain) was found in a study of blood T cell repertoires in COVID-19. Study-wide background: Sites in the United States, Italy and Spain provided acute and convalescent COVID-19 samples. PBMCs, B-cell-depleted T cells, or T cells were the source of the cDNA or gDNA that made up the material.

In its sample, this clone was seen once. CDR3 length: 13 residues. The V gene lost 4 bases and the J gene lost 9 bases, with 13 bases spanning the gap. Germline values: CDR1 SGHDN, CDR2 FVKESK. Seattle patients were enrolled during active infection and followed longitudinally. In the original processing: For nucleated cells, counts were estimated from reference gene primer amplification. Some clones are missing from TCRdb's copy, which holds only in-frame ones; the method was immunoSEQ multiplex PCR. V, J and clone size reflect that table, while D and trimming were determined from the DNA. The profile covers 250,000 to 400,000 clones, with 85% to 90% appearing a single time and 2.5% to 3.5% taken by the ten largest.

Sequencing was performed on peripheral blood. This receptor was taken from a woman under 40 with COVID-19, enrolled during active disease. V is TRBV14 and J is TRBJ2-1; D may be TRBD2 (6 bases). CDR3 nucleotides: TGTGCCAGCAGCCCCGGATTGGGGGGTGAGCAGTTCTTC. As protein: CASSPGLGGEQFF.